Below, 31 T cell receptor beta chains from the same sample are listed, as sequenced in a study of T cells in Graves' hyperthyroidism and ophthalmopathy. The source material, RNA transcripts, was used to amplify TCR beta CDR3 regions. HTBI primers were the set used in a first-round RT-PCR of the TCR CDR3. TCRdb processed the multiplex PCR reads anew with MiXCR; each CDR3 protein has one entry. The sample carries under 400,000 distinct CDR3 sequences, over 15% recorded once. Sequencing was carried out using blood. These receptors were collected from a woman aged 40 to 55 with Graves' ophthalmopathy.

This clonotype was detected a few times. This chain uses TRBV2 with TRBJ2-1; 7 positions agree with TRBD1. V was clipped by 7 bases and J by 4 bases; unmatched bases: 13. Looked up from germline, CDR1 is SNHLY and CDR2 is FYNNEI. This CDR3 has 16 residues. The CDR3 here is CASILRGGQTYNEQFF. In DNA form, the CDR3 reads TGTGCCAGCATCCTCCGTGGGGGACAGACTTACAATGAGCAGTTCTTC.

This clonotype was seen many times. The gene calls are TRBV30 and TRBJ2-7; no clear D gene. The V and J ends lost 0 bases and 1 base respectively, with 10 bases between them. The CDR3 spans 14 residues. Germline loops: CDR1 GTSNPN, CDR2 SVGIG (reference sequence). In DNA, the CDR3 is TGTGCCTGGAGTGTAGGGCTAGTTTCCTACGAGCAGTACTTC. Protein: CAWSVGLVSYEQYF.

This clonotype was seen repeatedly, ten times or more. An end of the junction differs from the germline gene, which may be a read error. The chain uses TRBV6-5 and TRBJ2-7, with 9 positions matching TRBD2. The CDR3 covers 17 residues. Germline V gene data show CDR1 as MNHEY and CDR2 as SVGAGI. CDR3 nucleotide sequence: TGTGCCAGCAGATACTCGAAGTTCGCGGGAGGGAGGCTCGAGCAGTACTTC. Translated, it gives CASRYSKFAGGRLEQYF.

The chain has TRBV15 and TRBJ2-5; no definite D call. V shed 0 bases and J shed 4 bases, with 9 bases lying between them. Per germline, CDR1 LNHNV and CDR2 YYDKDF (reference sequence). This CDR3 is 14 amino acids long. CDR3 sequence: CATSRDTGAETQYF. The CDR3 region has the DNA TGTGCCACCAGCAGAGACACTGGAGCAGAGACCCAGTACTTC.

This sequence joins TRBV12-3 or TRBV12-4 and TRBJ2-7; the match to TRBD2 covers 10 bases. With 2 bases clipped from V and 1 base from J, the junction kept 5 bases outside the gene matches. The CDR3 is made up of 16 amino acids. DNA of the CDR3: TGTGCCAGCAGTTTAACCCGGACTAGCGGTTCCTACGAGCAGTACTTC. Encoded protein: CASSLTRTSGSYEQYF.

The chain carries TRBV5-5 and TRBJ2-7; possibly TRBD1 for D (5 bases). Trimming pared 1 base from V and 2 bases from J, leaving 13 bases between. Looked up from germline, CDR1 is SGHKS and CDR2 is YYEKEE (reference sequence). This CDR3 region has 15 residues. In nucleotides, the CDR3 is TGTGCCAGCAGCTTGTTCGATAGGGGCGCCTACGAGCAGTACTTC. Translation gives CASSLFDRGAYEQYF.

Many counts were recorded for this clonotype. The CDR3 nucleotides are TGCGCCAGCAGTGAGAGGGTAGAGGCAGATACGCAGTATTTT. Translated, it gives CASSERVEADTQYF. This chain uses TRBV10-1 with TRBJ2-3; D gene ambiguous. Germline V gene data show CDR1 as WNHNN and CDR2 as SYGVQD (reference sequence). The V end was cut by 2 bases, the J end by 4 bases, with 10 bases between. The CDR3 is 14 residues long.

The table lists this clonotype with many counts. The genes are TRBV12-3 or TRBV12-4 and TRBJ1-1; possible D gene TRBD1, 5 bases. The V gene lost 7 bases and the J gene lost 1 base, with 13 bases spanning the gap. This CDR3 region has 14 residues. CDR3 in DNA: TGTGCCAGCACCTCGGACACGACGAACACTGAAGCTTTCTTT. Translated: CASTSDTTNTEAFF.

This clonotype was counted at least ten times. The J gene is TRBJ2-5, the V gene TRBV4-2; D is possibly TRBD1 (7 bases). Trimming left V 0 bases short and J 5 bases short, with 13 bases between. The germline gives CDR1 LGHNA, CDR2 YNFKEQ. CDR3 length equals 15 residues. The CDR3 loop is CASSQETGRWETQYF. CDR3 in DNA: TGTGCCAGCAGCCAAGAGACAGGGAGGTGGGAGACCCAGTACTTC.

This clonotype has only a few counts. The V gene is TRBV6-5, the J gene TRBJ2-5; maybe TRBD1 (6 bases). Trimming shortened V by 4 bases and J by 5 bases, and 20 bases separated the two germline ends. This CDR3 is built from 16 residues. Germline V CDR1 and CDR2: MNHEY, SVGAGI. CDR3 sequence (DNA): TGTGCCAGCAGTTCCAACAGGGCTGCCCTCGAGGAGACCCAGTACTTC. Amino acids: CASSSNRAALEETQYF.

At least ten counts were recorded for this clonotype. The rearrangement joins TRBV7-9 to TRBJ2-7; 7 nucleotides match TRBD2. The CDR3 consists of 15 residues. Per the germline V gene, CDR1 is SEHNR and CDR2 is FQNEAQ (reference sequence). V dropped 7 bases and J dropped 4; count of bases not matched to a gene: 13. CDR3: CASTSTSGGPYEQYF. CDR3 nucleotides: TGTGCCAGCACCTCCACCTCGGGAGGACCGTACGAGCAGTACTTC.

This clonotype was recorded at least ten times. This chain uses TRBV7-9 with TRBJ2-7; 8 nucleotides align to TRBD2. The CDR3 covers 16 residues. The ends lost 4 bases at V and 1 base at J; junction bases unmatched: 9. Germline CDR1 and CDR2: SEHNR and FQNEAQ (reference sequence). The CDR3 region is CASSSRSGSGSYEQYF. The CDR3 bases are TGTGCCAGCAGCTCCCGGAGCGGGAGTGGATCCTACGAGCAGTACTTC.

This clonotype showed up many times. The rearrangement uses TRBV28 and TRBJ2-4; possible D gene TRBD2, 6 bases. V was trimmed by 10 bases and J by 1 base, leaving 11 bases between them. From germline, CDR1 is MDHEN and CDR2 SYDVKM. The CDR3 contains 13 residues. The chain's CDR3 is CATSGAAKNIQYF. The CDR3 DNA reads TGTGCCACCTCGGGAGCCGCCAAAAACATTCAGTACTTC.

This clonotype came up many times. The V call is TRBV19, the J call TRBJ1-5, with D perhaps TRBD1 (5 bases). The CDR3 consists of 15 residues. V lost 2 bases and J lost 3, with 11 bases in between. Germline V CDR1 and CDR2: LNHDA, SQIVND (reference sequence). The CDR3 bases are TGTGCCAGTAGTATAATTCCGGGGGACAATCAGCCCCAGCATTTT. Amino acids: CASSIIPGDNQPQHF.

This chain links TRBV6-1 with TRBJ2-7, with D perhaps TRBD2 (6 bases). From germline, CDR1 is MNHNS and CDR2 SASEGT. The CDR3 is 14 residues long. The ends were cut back, 8 bases at V and 5 bases at J, with 19 bases in the middle. DNA for the CDR3: TGTGCCAGCTTAGCGTCGGCGGGGTCCCACGAGCAGTACTTC. Its translation is CASLASAGSHEQYF.

This clonotype was counted ten times or more. The rearrangement links TRBV11-2 to TRBJ2-4; D assignment may be TRBD1 or TRBD2 (5 bases each). The CDR3 length is 19 residues. The germline V gene encodes CDR1 SGHAT and CDR2 FQNNGV. Trimming left V 4 bases short and J 0 bases short, with 22 bases between. In nucleotides, the CDR3 is TGTGCCAGCAGCTCCGCCGGGACCCAGGTTCATATAGCCAAAAACATTCAGTACTTC. This encodes CASSSAGTQVHIAKNIQYF.

In this sample, this clonotype turned up many times. The chain employs TRBV18 and TRBJ2-4; D may match TRBD1 or TRBD2 (5 bases each). This CDR3 contains 14 residues. V lost 1 base and J lost 7, with 11 bases in between. Germline V lookup: CDR1 KGHSH, CDR2 LQKENI. CDR3: CASSPRGIWNIQYF. The CDR3 bases are TGTGCCAGCTCACCACGGGGGATATGGAACATTCAGTACTTC.

The table lists this clonotype with many counts. CDR3 amino acids: CSARDFGTGIVTDTQYF. In DNA form, the CDR3 reads TGCAGTGCTAGAGATTTCGGGACAGGGATAGTAACAGATACGCAGTATTTT. The V and J genes are TRBV20-1 and TRBJ2-3; 9 nucleotides agree with TRBD1. CDR3 size: 17 residues. The V gene end was trimmed by 0 bases and the J gene end by 3 bases; junction bases not matched to a gene: 10. Germline V gene sequence: CDR1 DFQATT, CDR2 SNEGSKA (reference sequence).

This clonotype was observed a handful of times. CDR3 protein: CASSYSGLSYEQYF. CDR3 nucleotide sequence: TGTGCCAGCAGTTACTCAGGGTTGAGCTACGAGCAGTACTTC. The chain links TRBV6-5 to TRBJ2-7; D is unresolved. CDR1 is MNHEY, CDR2 SVGAGI, per germline. V gave up 0 bases and J gave up 3 bases, with 9 bases separating them. The length of the CDR3 is 14 residues.

The sample holds many counts of this clonotype. The V gene is TRBV6-5, the J gene TRBJ1-5; unclear D gene. Trimming took off 1 base at V and 3 bases at J, with 10 bases between the two ends. CDR1 MNHEY and CDR2 SVGAGI come from the germline V gene. The CDR3 has 15 residues. The chain's CDR3 is CASSYLPRANQPQHF. CDR3 DNA sequence: TGTGCCAGCAGTTACTTACCTAGGGCCAATCAGCCCCAGCATTTT.

The chain employs TRBV11-2 and TRBJ2-7, with 9 nucleotides matching TRBD2. Germline-derived CDR1 and CDR2 are SGHAT and FQNNGV. The CDR3 has 17 amino acids. V shed 8 bases and J 1 base; nucleotides not matched to a gene: 15. The CDR3 reads CASSTARGRGRSYEQYF. The CDR3 DNA reads TGTGCCAGCTCCACCGCGCGCGGGAGGGGGAGATCCTACGAGCAGTACTTC.

This clonotype has ten or more counts. The chain carries TRBV20-1 and TRBJ2-7; 10 bases agree with TRBD2. CDR1 is DFQATT and CDR2 is SNEGSKA in the germline V gene (reference sequence). The CDR3 sequence is 15 residues long. V was clipped by 5 bases and J by 2 bases; unmatched bases: 9. CDR3 sequence (DNA): TGCAGTGCTGCTCCGGGACTAGCGCTAACCTACGAGCAGTACTTC. It specifies CSAAPGLALTYEQYF.

This clonotype showed up many times. The CDR3 reads CAWSFHNLEQYF. CDR3 bases: TGTGCCTGGAGTTTCCATAACCTCGAGCAGTACTTC. The rearrangement links TRBV30 to TRBJ2-7; D not resolved. The CDR3 extends over 12 amino acids. Germline V gene data show CDR1 as GTSNPN and CDR2 as SVGIG (reference sequence). The V end was cut by 2 bases, the J end by 6 bases, with 11 bases between.

The sample holds many counts of this clonotype. In this CDR3 the conserved last residue, phenylalanine or tryptophan, is missing, so a read error is likely. The DNA of the CDR3 is TGCGCCAGCAGCCCAGAGGGGAGCCGGGACTATGGCTACACCTCC. Amino acids: CASSPEGSRDYGYTS. V gene TRBV5-1 combines with J gene TRBJ1-2, with TRBD1 as a possible D gene (5 bases). CDR3 length: 15 amino acids. The germline V gene has CDR1 SGHRS and CDR2 YFSETQ. Trimming took off 4 bases at V and 3 bases at J, with 16 bases between the two ends.

This clonotype was found many times. The chain joins TRBV5-1 to TRBJ2-7, with D perhaps TRBD1 (5 bases). Per the germline V gene, CDR1 is SGHRS and CDR2 is YFSETQ. The CDR3 contains 15 residues. V was trimmed by 0 bases and J by 3 bases, leaving 13 bases between them. The CDR3 DNA reads as TGCGCCAGCAGCTTGGTTGGGGCCACGGGCTACGAGCAGTACTTC. Translation: CASSLVGATGYEQYF.

This clonotype was observed at least ten times. CDR3 in DNA: TGCAGTGCTGACATAAACACTGAAGCTTTCTTT. Protein: CSADINTEAFF. The chain employs TRBV20-1 and TRBJ1-1; D call uncertain. Trimming removed 5 bases at V and 2 bases at J, with 6 bases between. This CDR3 has 11 residues. Germline CDR1 and CDR2: DFQATT and SNEGSKA (reference sequence).

This chain uses TRBV6-2 or TRBV6-3 with TRBJ1-1; D perhaps matches TRBD1 (5 bases). CDR1 and CDR2 from the germline V gene are MNHEY and SVGEGT. Trimming removed 2 bases from V and 0 bases from J, with 19 bases in between. The CDR3 contains 18 residues. Here the CDR3 DNA reads TGTGCCAGCAGTTACAAGTTTGGGGGGACCTACATGAACACTGAAGCTTTCTTT. Translating it yields CASSYKFGGTYMNTEAFF.

This clonotype was seen at least ten times. The chain uses TRBV6-5 and TRBJ2-7, with D uncertain. This CDR3 region has 14 residues. CDR1 and CDR2 (germline): MNHEY, SVGAGI. Trimming removed 0 bases from V and 2 bases from J, with 8 bases in between. The CDR3 spells CASSYSEIPYEQYF. In DNA, the CDR3 is TGTGCCAGCAGTTACTCCGAGATCCCCTACGAGCAGTACTTC.

This clonotype was counted at least ten times. The gene calls are TRBV13 and TRBJ2-3; D possibly corresponds to TRBD2 (5 bases). Germline V gene data show CDR1 as PRHDT and CDR2 as FYEKMQ (reference sequence). Trimming left V 2 bases short and J 2 bases short, with 11 bases between. There are 15 residues in the CDR3. CDR3 bases: TGTGCCAGCAGCTTACGTAGCGTAGACACAGATACGCAGTATTTT. It encodes CASSLRSVDTDTQYF.

The sample holds many counts of this clonotype. The CDR3 nucleotides are TGTGCCTGGAGTGTCCAGACCCGGACAGGGGGCAACACTGAAGCTTTCTTT. Amino acids: CAWSVQTRTGGNTEAFF. The chain recombines TRBV30 with TRBJ1-1; 11 bases are shared with TRBD1. Germline V CDR1 and CDR2: GTSNPN, SVGIG (reference sequence). Germline trimming cut 0 bases from V and 2 bases from J; bases unmatched to any gene: 8. The CDR3 sequence is 17 residues long.

The rearrangement joins TRBV30 to TRBJ1-1; D gene unclear. V was clipped by 5 bases and J by 1 base, with 5 bases between them. Germline CDR1 and CDR2: GTSNPN and SVGIG (reference sequence). The CDR3 extends over 11 amino acids. The CDR3 is CAWQSNTEAFF. The CDR3 DNA reads TGTGCCTGGCAGTCGAACACTGAAGCTTTCTTT.